This TCR beta chain was sequenced during a study of radiation and T cells in renal cell carcinoma. Per the germline V gene, CDR1 is MNHEY and CDR2 is SVGAGI. The CDR3 consists of 14 residues. Deletions cut 4 bases from V and 7 bases from J, with 14 bases between. Time point here: blood 2 weeks post-SBRT. Specified treatment: 15 Gy SBRT to primary tumor, nephrectomy 4 weeks later. Clear cell pathology was present in this patient's renal cell carcinoma. Here immunoSEQ multiplex PCR was the method, and the copy in TCRdb shows in-frame clones only, minus some. This repertoire shows 100,000 to 150,000 clones, roughly four fifths found once; its top ten account for about 5.3%.

This chain joins TRBV6-5 and TRBJ1-5, with unresolved D. The sequencing used blood, collected from a patient whose treatment included radiotherapy and nephrectomy. This TCR was sampled from a man in his fifties or sixties with renal cell carcinoma. In DNA, the CDR3 is TGTGCCAGCAGTTCCTACGAGGGCAGACAGCCCCAGCATTTT. Translating gives CASSSYEGRQPQHF.